Listed below are T cell receptor beta chains from one sample, sequenced in a study of tumor-infiltrating lymphocytes in primary liver carcinoma. TCRdb independently ran MiXCR on the multiplex PCR reads; one entry per CDR3 protein. The sample consists of roughly 80,000 distinct CDR3 sequences, about 75% of them appearing once. Sequenced material: tumor-adjacent normal liver tissue. The receptor set was obtained from a man aged 35 to 55 with primary liver carcinoma and hepatitis B virus infection. Both conserved end residues are trimmed from each CDR3. Expanded clones are given a class, and other clones once, few, many or no size at all.

CDR3 length | clone size | J gene | V gene | CDR3 protein
14 | - | TRBJ2-7 | TRBV28 | ASNRGLAFHSYEQY
11 | - | TRBJ2-5 | TRBV10-3 | ATLGLPQETQY
13 | - | TRBJ2-6 | TRBV6-6 | ASSPMVSGANVQT
12 | once | TRBJ2-3 | TRBV6-5 | ASMTGDGGDMQY
11 | many | TRBJ1-1 | TRBV6-6 | ASSYSSTGGAF
14 | once | TRBJ2-3 | TRBV6-1 | VSSEEAGEGTDTQY
15 | few | TRBJ2-7 | TRBV6-1 | DSSAATSVDYGTGQY
14 | - | TRBJ2-7 | TRBV11-2 | ASSLYCRQEAYEQY
10 | many | TRBJ2-5 | TRBV29-1 | SVLTSGETQY
14 | - | TRBJ2-1 | TRBV5-1 | ASSLTSGEIGNEQF
12 | - | TRBJ2-7 | TRBV28 | ASSNQAGDYEQY
13 | - | TRBJ1-2 | TRBV6-5 | ASSTLVGSNYDYA
12 | - | TRBJ1-1 | TRBV13 | ASSIADGNTEAF
11 | - | TRBJ2-5 | TRBV6-1 | ASGDRGHESQY
10 | few | TRBJ2-7 | TRBV5-4 | ASSLTFGEQC
10 | - | TRBJ2-1 | TRBV19 | ASRFRDREQF
18 | many | TRBJ1-2 | TRBV4-1 | ASSQEGAQRSWPLNYGYT
12 | medium-sized | TRBJ2-7 | TRBV11-2 | ASSLGTAAYEQY
15 | - | TRBJ2-7 | TRBV6-1 | ASSAATNVSYGTGQY
12 | once | TRBJ2-5 | TRBV24-1 | ATSEMTSEETQY
13 | - | TRBJ2-1 | TRBV29-1 | SIGLAGGFYNEQI
15 | - | TRBJ2-3 | TRBV11-2 | ASSLVGLATSTDMQY
13 | - | TRBJ2-1 | TRBV24-1 | ATSQSGRGRNEQF
13 | many | TRBJ2-7 | TRBV4-3 | ASSPDRAGGYEQY
13 | - | TRBJ1-5 | TRBV6-1 | ASRIEGIGNQPQH
14 | - | TRBJ2-7 | TRBV10-1 | TSSEWERETIYEQY
11 | - | TRBJ2-7 | TRBV6-2/TRBV6-3 | ASSPDWVYEQY
12 | - | TRBJ1-1 | TRBV4-1 | ASNQGSGNTEAF
11 | - | TRBJ2-7 | TRBV29-1 | SVSTGSFYEQY
12 | - | TRBJ2-3 | TRBV29-1 | SVAVTGGTETRY
13 | - | TRBJ2-1 | TRBV11-2 | ASSPLAGEWGEQL
11 | few | TRBJ2-7 | TRBV29-1 | SVAGPEPYEQY
13 | - | TRBJ2-7 | TRBV11-2 | ASNFMTDPDNEQY
14 | many | TRBJ2-2 | TRBV4-1 | ASSPGQGPNTGELF
13 | - | TRBJ2-3 | TRBV2 | ASSEDWAVTDTQY
14 | - | TRBJ2-1 | TRBV7-6 | ATAELAGGSYNEQF
15 | - | TRBJ2-6 | TRBV6-2/TRBV6-3 | ASTSGGSLPGANVLT
11 | many | TRBJ2-1 | TRBV28 | ASSRSGSSVEF
11 | - | TRBJ1-2 | TRBV28 | ASFESGTNGCT
13 | - | TRBJ1-2 | TRBV6-1 | TSSESGGLHYSYT
12 | few | TRBJ2-3 | TRBV7-7 | ASSLGQTTDTQY